This T cell receptor beta chain appears in the sequencing data of a study of T cell repertoires in cytomegalovirus infection. At the level of the study: The public TCR beta signatures pointed to both CMV infection and matching HLA type. Study-wide findings and caveats: HLA-C-restricted CMV-specific TCR beta clonotypes were dominant in the ex vivo response.

In TCRdb, the reads were re-called with MiXCR into one record per CDR3 protein. The table shows about 740,000 distinct CDR3 sequences, with 35% to 45% occurring only once. A note on this clonotype: Its antigen is still unknown.

The CDR3 runs to 17 residues. Looked up from germline, CDR1 is MNHNY and CDR2 is SVGAGI (reference sequence). Trimming cost V 2 bases and J 5 bases, with 20 bases left between them. The chain links TRBV6-6 to TRBJ2-3, with unresolved D. The material sequenced was PBMCs. The clonotype comes from a human donor in good health (CMV status not recorded). Some clones in this sample may be carry-over from other donors' samples. CDR3 region: CASSYVLATLNGDTQYF. CDR3 nucleotides: TGTGCCAGCAGTTACGTCTTAGCAACCTTAAACGGAGATACGCAGTATTTT.